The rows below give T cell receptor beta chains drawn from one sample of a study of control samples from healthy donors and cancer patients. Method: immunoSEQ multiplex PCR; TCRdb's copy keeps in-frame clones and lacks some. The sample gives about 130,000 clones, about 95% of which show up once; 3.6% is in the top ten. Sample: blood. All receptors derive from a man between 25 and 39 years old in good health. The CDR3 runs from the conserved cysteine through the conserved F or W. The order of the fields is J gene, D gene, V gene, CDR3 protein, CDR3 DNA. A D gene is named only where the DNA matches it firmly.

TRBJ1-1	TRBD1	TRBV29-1	CSVVGQGNTEAFF	TGCAGCGTTGTTGGACAGGGGAACACTGAAGCTTTCTTT
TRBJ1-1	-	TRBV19	CASQSGGNTEAFF	TGTGCCAGTCAGTCAGGAGGAAACACTGAAGCTTTCTTT
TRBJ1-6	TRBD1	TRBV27	CASSWISGQGTYNSPLHF	TGTGCCAGCAGTTGGATCTCGGGACAGGGGACCTATAATTCACCCCTCCACTTT
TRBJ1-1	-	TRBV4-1	CASSLPPVSDTEAFF	TGCGCCAGCAGCCTCCCCCCTGTGTCCGACACTGAAGCTTTCTTT
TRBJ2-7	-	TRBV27	CASSETSYEQYF	TGTGCCAGCAGTGAGACCTCCTACGAGCAGTACTTC
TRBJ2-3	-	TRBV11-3	CASSLEGGPTDTQYF	TGTGCCAGCAGCTTAGAGGGGGGACCCACAGATACGCAGTATTTT
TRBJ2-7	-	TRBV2	CASSETGLSPYEQYF	TGTGCCAGCAGTGAAACGGGGCTAAGCCCCTACGAGCAGTACTTC
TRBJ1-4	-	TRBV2	CASSERGRDYEKLFF	TGTGCCAGCAGTGAACGGGGCAGGGACTACGAAAAACTGTTTTTT
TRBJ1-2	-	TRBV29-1	CSVEGSPYGYTF	TGCAGCGTTGAAGGATCTCCCTATGGCTACACCTTC
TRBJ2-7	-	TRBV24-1	CATSDPGQSYEQYF	TGTGCCACCAGTGATCCGGGACAATCCTACGAGCAGTACTTC